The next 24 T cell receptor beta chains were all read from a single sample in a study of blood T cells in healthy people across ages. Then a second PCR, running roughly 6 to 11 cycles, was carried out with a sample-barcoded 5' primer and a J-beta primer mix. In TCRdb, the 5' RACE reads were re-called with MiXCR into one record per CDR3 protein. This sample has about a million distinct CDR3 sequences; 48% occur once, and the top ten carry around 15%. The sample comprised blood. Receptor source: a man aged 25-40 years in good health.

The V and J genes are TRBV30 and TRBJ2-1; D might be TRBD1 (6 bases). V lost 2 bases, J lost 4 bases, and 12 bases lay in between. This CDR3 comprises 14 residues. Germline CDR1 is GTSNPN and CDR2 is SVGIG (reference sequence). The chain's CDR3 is CAWSLWGRYNEQFF. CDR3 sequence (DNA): TGTGCCTGGAGTTTATGGGGGCGATACAATGAGCAGTTCTTC.

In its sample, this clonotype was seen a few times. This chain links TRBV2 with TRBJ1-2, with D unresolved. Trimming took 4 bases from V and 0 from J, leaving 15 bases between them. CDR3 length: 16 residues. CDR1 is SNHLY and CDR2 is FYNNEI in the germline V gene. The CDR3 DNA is TGTGCCAGCAGTGCGAGGAGGGCGAAAGCTAACTATGGCTACACCTTC. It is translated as CASSARRAKANYGYTF.

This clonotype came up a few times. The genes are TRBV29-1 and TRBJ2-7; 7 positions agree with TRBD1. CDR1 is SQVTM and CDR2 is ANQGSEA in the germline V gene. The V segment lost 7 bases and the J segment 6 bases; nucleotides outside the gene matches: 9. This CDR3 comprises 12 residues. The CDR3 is CSAQGQPGEQYF. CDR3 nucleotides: TGCAGCGCGCAGGGACAGCCTGGCGAGCAGTACTTC.

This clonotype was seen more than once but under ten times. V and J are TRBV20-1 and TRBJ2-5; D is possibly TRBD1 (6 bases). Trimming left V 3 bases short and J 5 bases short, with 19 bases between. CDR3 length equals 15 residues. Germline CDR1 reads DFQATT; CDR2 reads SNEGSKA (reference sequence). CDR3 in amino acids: CSASVWGRGSETQYF. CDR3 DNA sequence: TGCAGTGCTAGTGTTTGGGGCAGGGGTTCTGAGACCCAGTACTTC.

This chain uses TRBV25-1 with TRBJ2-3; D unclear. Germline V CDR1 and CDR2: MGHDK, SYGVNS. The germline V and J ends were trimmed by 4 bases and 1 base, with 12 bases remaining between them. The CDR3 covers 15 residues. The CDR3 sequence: CASSGWVDRTDTQYF. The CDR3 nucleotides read TGTGCCAGCAGTGGGTGGGTGGACCGCACAGATACGCAGTATTTT.

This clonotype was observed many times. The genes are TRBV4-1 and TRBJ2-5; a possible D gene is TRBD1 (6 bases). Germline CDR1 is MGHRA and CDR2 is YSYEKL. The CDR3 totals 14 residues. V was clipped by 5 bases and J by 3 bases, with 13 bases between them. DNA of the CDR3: TGCGCCAGCAGCTTATCAAAGGGGGAAGAGACCCAGTACTTC. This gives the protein CASSLSKGEETQYF.

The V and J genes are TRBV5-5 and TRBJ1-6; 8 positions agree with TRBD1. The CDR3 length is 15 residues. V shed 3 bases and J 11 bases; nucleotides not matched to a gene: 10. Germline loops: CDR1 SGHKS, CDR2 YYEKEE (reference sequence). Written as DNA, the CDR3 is TGTGCCAGCAGCTACCGGGACAGGCAACCTCCACCCCTCCACTTT. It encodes CASSYRDRQPPPLHF. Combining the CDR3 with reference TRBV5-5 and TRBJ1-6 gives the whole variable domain DAGVTQSPTHLIKTRGQQVTLRCSPISGHKSVSWYQQVLGQGPQFIFQYYEKEERGRGNFPDRFSARQFPNYSSELNVNALLLGDSALYLCASSYRDRQPPPLHFGNGTRLTVT.

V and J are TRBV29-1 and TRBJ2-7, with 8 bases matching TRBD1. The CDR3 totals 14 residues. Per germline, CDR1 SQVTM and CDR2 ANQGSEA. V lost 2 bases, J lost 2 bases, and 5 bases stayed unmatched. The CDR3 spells CSVESATGAYEQYF. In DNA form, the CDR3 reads TGCAGCGTTGAAAGCGCGACAGGGGCCTACGAGCAGTACTTC.

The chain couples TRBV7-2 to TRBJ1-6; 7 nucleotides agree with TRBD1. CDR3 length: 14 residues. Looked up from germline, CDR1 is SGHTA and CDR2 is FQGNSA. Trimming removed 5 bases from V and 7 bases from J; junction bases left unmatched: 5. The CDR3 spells CASSPGGQNSPLHF. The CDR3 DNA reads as TGTGCCAGCAGCCCAGGGGGACAGAATTCACCCCTCCACTTT.

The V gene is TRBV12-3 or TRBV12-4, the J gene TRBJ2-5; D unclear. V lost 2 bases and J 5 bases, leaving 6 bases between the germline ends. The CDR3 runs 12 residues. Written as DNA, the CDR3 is TGTGCCAGCAGTTTACGGTTGGAGACCCAGTACTTC. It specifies CASSLRLETQYF.

CDR3 loop: CASSARDSGGLKNEQFF. In DNA, the CDR3 is TGTGCCAGCAGCGCAAGGGATTCGGGGGGGCTTAAGAATGAGCAGTTCTTC. The chain links TRBV7-9 to TRBJ2-1, with TRBD2 matching over 8 bases. V was clipped by 5 bases and J by 7 bases; unmatched bases: 16. This CDR3 is 17 amino acids long. CDR1 is SEHNR and CDR2 is FQNEAQ in the germline V gene (reference sequence).

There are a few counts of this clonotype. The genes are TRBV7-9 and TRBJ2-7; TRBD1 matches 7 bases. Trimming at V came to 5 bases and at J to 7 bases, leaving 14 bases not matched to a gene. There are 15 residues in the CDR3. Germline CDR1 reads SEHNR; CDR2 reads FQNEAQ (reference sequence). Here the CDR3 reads CASSPPETGFGEQYF. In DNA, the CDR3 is TGTGCCAGCAGCCCGCCCGAGACAGGGTTCGGGGAGCAGTACTTC.

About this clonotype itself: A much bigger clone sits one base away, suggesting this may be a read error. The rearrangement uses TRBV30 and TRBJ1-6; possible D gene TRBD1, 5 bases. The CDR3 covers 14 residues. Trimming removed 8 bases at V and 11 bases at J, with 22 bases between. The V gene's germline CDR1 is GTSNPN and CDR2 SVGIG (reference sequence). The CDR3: CAAPRRDGYPPLHF. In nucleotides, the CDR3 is TGTGCCGCCCCAAGACGGGACGGCTATCCACCCCTCCACTTT.

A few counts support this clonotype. The CDR3 loop reads CASSPEGASDTQYF. The CDR3 DNA is TGCGCCAGCAGCCCTGAGGGAGCGTCAGATACGCAGTATTTT. The rearrangement uses TRBV5-1 and TRBJ2-3, with D possibly being TRBD2 (5 bases). In germline, CDR1 is SGHRS, CDR2 YFSETQ. The germline V and J ends were trimmed by 4 bases and 4 bases, with 13 bases remaining between them. The CDR3 totals 14 residues.

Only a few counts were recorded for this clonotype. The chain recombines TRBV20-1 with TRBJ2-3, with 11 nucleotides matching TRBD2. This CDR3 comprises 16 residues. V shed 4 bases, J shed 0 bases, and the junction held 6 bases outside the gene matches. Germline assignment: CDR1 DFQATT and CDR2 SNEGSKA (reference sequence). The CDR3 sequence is CSATGLAGFSTDTQYF. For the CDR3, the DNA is TGCAGTGCTACCGGACTAGCGGGTTTTAGCACAGATACGCAGTATTTT.

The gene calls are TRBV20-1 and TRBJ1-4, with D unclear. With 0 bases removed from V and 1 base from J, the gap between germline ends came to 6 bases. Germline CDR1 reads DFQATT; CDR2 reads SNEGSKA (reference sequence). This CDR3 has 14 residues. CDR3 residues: CSARDNGTNEKLFF. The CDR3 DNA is TGCAGTGCTAGAGATAACGGAACTAATGAAAAACTGTTTTTT.

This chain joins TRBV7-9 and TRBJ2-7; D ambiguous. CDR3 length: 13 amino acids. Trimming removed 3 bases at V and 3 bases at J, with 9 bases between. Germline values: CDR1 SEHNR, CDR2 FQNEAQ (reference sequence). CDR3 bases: TGTGCCAGCAGCTTGCAGACGGTCTACGAGCAGTACTTC. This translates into CASSLQTVYEQYF.

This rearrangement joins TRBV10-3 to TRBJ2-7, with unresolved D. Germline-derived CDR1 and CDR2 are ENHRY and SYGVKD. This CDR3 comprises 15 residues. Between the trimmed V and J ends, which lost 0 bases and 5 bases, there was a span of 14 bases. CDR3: CAISESWWEGDEQYF. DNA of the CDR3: TGTGCCATCAGTGAGTCTTGGTGGGAAGGAGACGAGCAGTACTTC.

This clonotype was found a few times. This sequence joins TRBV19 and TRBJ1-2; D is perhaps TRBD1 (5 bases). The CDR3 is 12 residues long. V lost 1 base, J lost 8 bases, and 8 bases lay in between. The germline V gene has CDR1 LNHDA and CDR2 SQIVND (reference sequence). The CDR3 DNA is TGTGCCAGTAGTATAGCGGGGGTCGGCTACACCTTC. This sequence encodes CASSIAGVGYTF.

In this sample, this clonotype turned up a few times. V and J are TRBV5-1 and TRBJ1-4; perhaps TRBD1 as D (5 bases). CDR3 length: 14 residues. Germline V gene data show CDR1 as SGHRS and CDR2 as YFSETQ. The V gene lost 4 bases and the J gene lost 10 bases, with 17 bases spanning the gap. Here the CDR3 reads CASSADSPGGKLFF. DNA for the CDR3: TGCGCCAGCAGCGCTGACAGCCCAGGTGGAAAACTGTTTTTT. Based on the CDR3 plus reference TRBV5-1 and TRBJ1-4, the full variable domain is KAGVTQTPRYLIKTRGQQVTLSCSPISGHRSVSWYQQTPGQGLQFLFEYFSETQRNKGNFPGRFSGRQFSNSRSEMNVSTLELGDSALYLCASSADSPGGKLFFGSGTQLSVL.

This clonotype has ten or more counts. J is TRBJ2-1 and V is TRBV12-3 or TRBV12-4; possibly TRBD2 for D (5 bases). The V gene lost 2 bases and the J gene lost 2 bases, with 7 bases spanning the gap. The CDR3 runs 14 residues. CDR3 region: CASSLTGTYNEQFF. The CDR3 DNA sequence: TGTGCCAGCAGTTTAACCGGGACCTACAATGAGCAGTTCTTC.

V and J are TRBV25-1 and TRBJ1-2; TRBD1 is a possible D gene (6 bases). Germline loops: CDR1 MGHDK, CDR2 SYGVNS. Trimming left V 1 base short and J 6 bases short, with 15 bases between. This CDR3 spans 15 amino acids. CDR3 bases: TGTGCCAGCAGTGAATCATCCCCAGGGGCGGATGGCTACACCTTC. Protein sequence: CASSESSPGADGYTF.

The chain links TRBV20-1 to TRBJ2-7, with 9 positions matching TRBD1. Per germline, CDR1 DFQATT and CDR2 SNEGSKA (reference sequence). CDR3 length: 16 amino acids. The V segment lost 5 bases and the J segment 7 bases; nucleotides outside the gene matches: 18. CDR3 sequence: CSAERDRDSVLGEQYF. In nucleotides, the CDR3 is TGCAGTGCTGAGAGGGACAGGGATTCGGTACTAGGGGAGCAGTACTTC.

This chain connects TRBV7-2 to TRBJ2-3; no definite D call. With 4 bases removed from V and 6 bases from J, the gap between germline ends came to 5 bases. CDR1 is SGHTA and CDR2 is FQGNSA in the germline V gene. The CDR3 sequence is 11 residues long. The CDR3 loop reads CASSSWDTQYF. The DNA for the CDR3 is TGTGCCAGCAGCTCATGGGATACGCAGTATTTT.